This T cell receptor beta chain was identified during a study of blood T cell repertoires in COVID-19. Whole-study context: Specimens from acute and convalescent COVID-19 originated in the United States, Italy and Spain. Sources were T cells, B-cell-depleted T cells, or PBMCs; the material itself was cDNA or gDNA.

In the source study's methods: Counts of nucleated cells, estimated from reference gene primer amplification, were obtained. This table comes from immunoSEQ multiplex PCR, and its TCRdb copy is limited to in-frame clones, with some not included. V and J calls plus clone size are reproduced from that table; the DNA served to infer D and trimming. Among 100,000 to 150,000 clones listed, over 75% were seen once. The CDR3 is 15 residues long. Trimming removed 11 bases at V and 8 bases at J, with 27 bases between. CDR1 and CDR2 from the germline V gene are MDHEN and SYDVKM. This TCR derives from a woman aged 80 or over with acute or convalescent COVID-19. What was sequenced was peripheral blood. The genes are TRBV28 and TRBJ1-1; a possible D gene is TRBD1 (6 bases). CDR3 amino acids: CASASSGGLPPEAFF. The CDR3 nucleotides are TGTGCCTCAGCATCTTCGGGGGGCCTTCCTCCGGAAGCTTTCTTT.